The clone carrying this T cell receptor beta chain has a handful of counts. The antigen is unknown. These data are taken from a study of T cell responses to AZD1222 COVID-19 vaccine. Clones were sequenced by immunoSEQ multiplex PCR, and TCRdb holds only the in-frame ones, with some missing. The table records 95,000 to 110,000 clones, approximately 88% of them present only once. The ends lost 7 bases at V and 3 bases at J; junction bases unmatched: 7. CDR3 length equals 15 residues. Germline V CDR1 and CDR2: LNHDA, SQIVND (reference sequence). Study results and limitations: Sampling captured repertoires only after the peak T cell response.

The sequence was collected from an adult in good health. This sample comprised peripheral blood, obtained on day 0 of AZD1222 vaccination. This rearrangement joins TRBV19 to TRBJ1-5, with TRBD1 identical over 9 bases. This chain's CDR3 is CASTMGDRVNQPQHF. The CDR3 DNA sequence: TGTGCCAGTACCATGGGGGACAGGGTCAATCAGCCCCAGCATTTT.